The next 19 T cell receptor beta chains were all read from a single sample in a study of T cell responses to AZD1222 COVID-19 vaccine. Libraries were prepared by immunoSEQ multiplex PCR; TCRdb keeps only in-frame clonotypes and omits some of them. The sample has around 140,000 clones; 92% are singletons. Sequences were derived from peripheral blood, sampled 28 days after the second AZD1222 dose. These receptors were obtained from an adult who received the AZD1222 COVID-19 vaccine.

V gene TRBV27 combines with J gene TRBJ1-1; D gene uncertain. The CDR3 is 12 residues long. The ends were cut back, 8 bases at V and 1 base at J, with 8 bases in the middle. The germline gives CDR1 MNHEY, CDR2 SMNVEV (reference sequence). Here the CDR3 DNA reads TGTGCCAGCGGGAGGGCGAACACTGAAGCTTTCTTT. It codes for CASGRANTEAFF.

J is TRBJ2-3 and V is TRBV2; no reliable D call. Germline-derived CDR1 and CDR2 are SNHLY and FYNNEI. The V end was cut by 6 bases, the J end by 6 bases, with 19 bases between. The CDR3 sequence is 15 residues long. CDR3 in amino acids: CASREVGSVGDTQYF. The DNA of the CDR3 is TGTGCCAGCAGAGAGGTGGGGTCGGTGGGGGATACGCAGTATTTT.

CDR3 protein: CASSSLGGAVLGNQPQHF. DNA of the CDR3: TGTGCCAGCAGTTCCCTAGGAGGTGCGGTGCTGGGCAATCAGCCCCAGCATTTT. The V and J genes are TRBV6-2 or TRBV6-3 and TRBJ1-5; the D is unclear. Trimming shortened V by 4 bases and J by 2 bases, and 21 bases separated the two germline ends. The CDR3 is 18 residues long. Germline CDR1 reads MNHEY; CDR2 reads SVGEGT.

The chain combines TRBV9 with TRBJ2-7; 7 nucleotides match TRBD2. In germline, CDR1 is SGDLS, CDR2 YYNGEE. The V and J ends lost 0 bases and 6 bases, in that order; junction bases with no gene match: 12. The CDR3 sequence is 16 residues long. DNA of the CDR3: TGTGCCAGCAGCGTAGATCCGCGGGGGAGAGACGGCGAGCAGTACTTC. It encodes CASSVDPRGRDGEQYF. The full variable domain, rest sourced from reference TRBV9 and TRBJ2-7, is DSGVTQTPKHLITATGQRVTLRCSPRSGDLSVYWYQQSLDQGLQFLIQYYNGEERAKGNILERFSAQQFPDLHSELNLSSLELGDSALYFCASSVDPRGRDGEQYFGPGTRLTVT.

The chain has TRBV3-1 (or the pseudogene TRBV3-2) and TRBJ2-1; no clear D. V was cut by 1 base and J by 1 base, with 8 bases left in between. Germline CDR1 reads LGHDT; CDR2 reads YNNKEL (reference sequence). This CDR3 has 15 residues. CDR3 in DNA: TGTGCCAGCAGCCAAGCGGGCTTTTCCTACAATGAGCAGTTCTTC. This sequence encodes CASSQAGFSYNEQFF.

The J gene is TRBJ2-5, the V gene TRBV7-9; possibly TRBD1 for D (6 bases). Looked up from germline, CDR1 is SEHNR and CDR2 is FQNEAQ (reference sequence). The V end was cut by 1 base, the J end by 1 base, with 10 bases between. The length of the CDR3 is 15 residues. CDR3 amino acids: CASSLGQALQETQYF. The CDR3 DNA reads as TGTGCCAGCAGCTTAGGACAGGCCCTCCAAGAGACCCAGTACTTC.

This clone is a singleton in its sample. The gene calls are TRBV7-2 and TRBJ2-7, with no clear D. Germline V gene data show CDR1 as SGHTA and CDR2 as FQGNSA. V was trimmed by 2 bases and J by 7 bases, leaving 6 bases between them. The CDR3 length is 11 residues. This chain's CDR3 is CASSLTREQYF. CDR3 bases: TGTGCCAGCAGCTTAACGAGGGAGCAGTACTTC.

The chain combines TRBV28 with TRBJ1-3, with D hard to call. Trimming cost V 2 bases and J 0 bases, with 8 bases left between them. CDR1 is MDHEN, CDR2 SYDVKM, per germline. This CDR3 is 15 amino acids long. CDR3 region: CASSLHQSSGNTIYF. Here the CDR3 DNA reads TGTGCCAGCAGTTTACATCAGAGCTCTGGAAACACCATATATTTT.

This clone has only one observation. The chain uses TRBV11-3 and TRBJ2-1; D may be TRBD1 (6 bases). The CDR3 covers 13 residues. Deletions cut 4 bases from V and 9 bases from J, with 13 bases between. Germline loops: CDR1 SGHNT, CDR2 YENEEA. Here the CDR3 reads CASSWTALGEQFF. CDR3 nucleotides: TGTGCCAGCAGCTGGACAGCCCTAGGTGAGCAGTTCTTC.

The rearrangement links TRBV5-5 to TRBJ2-1; 10 nucleotides line up with TRBD2. The CDR3 has 16 residues. The V gene end was trimmed by 0 bases and the J gene end by 2 bases; junction bases not matched to a gene: 2. Germline V lookup: CDR1 SGHKS, CDR2 YYEKEE (reference sequence). CDR3 in DNA: TGTGCCAGCAGCTTGGCTAGCGGGAGCGCCTACAATGAGCAGTTCTTC. Its translation is CASSLASGSAYNEQFF.

The J gene is TRBJ2-7, the V gene TRBV7-2; TRBD1 matches at 7 bases. J was trimmed by 3 bases and V by 7 bases; bases with no gene match: 9. The CDR3 covers 14 residues. Germline-derived CDR1 and CDR2 are SGHTA and FQGNSA. CDR3 nucleotides: TGTGCCAGCACCCGCACCGGGACAGACTACGAGCAGTACTTC. The encoded protein is CASTRTGTDYEQYF.

This clone was picked up a small number of times. The CDR3: CASSSDTTNTGELFF. The CDR3 bases are TGCGCCAGCAGCTCGGACACAACGAACACCGGGGAGCTGTTTTTT. The chain couples TRBV10-1 to TRBJ2-2; a weak D match, TRBD1 (5 bases). V lost 6 bases and J lost 0, with 11 bases in between. The CDR3 consists of 15 residues. Germline values: CDR1 WNHNN, CDR2 SYGVQD (reference sequence).

This sequence joins TRBV7-9 and TRBJ1-2, with D hard to call. The germline CDR1 and CDR2 sequences are SEHNR and FQNEAQ (reference sequence). The V and J ends lost 1 base and 8 bases respectively, with 8 bases between them. The CDR3 sequence is 12 residues long. For the CDR3, the DNA is TGTGCCAGCAGCTTAGGTGAGGGCGGCTACACCTTC. It is translated as CASSLGEGGYTF.

V and J are TRBV20-1 and TRBJ1-2; D unclear. The CDR3 runs 9 residues. Germline lookup yields CDR1 DFQATT and CDR2 SNEGSKA (reference sequence). V lost 5 bases and J 5 bases, leaving 3 bases between the germline ends. CDR3: CSAGYGYTF. In DNA, the CDR3 is TGCAGTGCTGGGTATGGCTACACCTTC.

The chain couples TRBV6-5 to TRBJ1-5, with 9 positions matching TRBD1. The J segment lost 7 bases and the V segment lost 0 bases, leaving 4 bases of the junction unmatched. Germline CDR1 MNHEY, CDR2 SVGAGI. This CDR3 is built from 15 residues. Here the CDR3 reads CASSYSGTGRQPQHF. The CDR3 nucleotides read TGTGCCAGCAGTTACTCGGGGACAGGGAGGCAGCCCCAGCATTTT.

The V call is TRBV6-6, the J call TRBJ2-7; the D call may be TRBD1 or TRBD2 (7 bases each). With 6 bases removed from V and 4 bases from J, the gap between germline ends came to 13 bases. In germline, CDR1 is MNHNY, CDR2 SVGAGI (reference sequence). The CDR3 runs 13 residues. CDR3 bases: TGTGCCAGCAGCAACAGGGGAGGGTACGAGCAGTACTTC. This translates into CASSNRGGYEQYF.

The rearrangement joins TRBV12-5 to TRBJ2-1; 9 bases are a match to TRBD2. This CDR3 region has 14 residues. V was clipped by 5 bases and J by 5 bases; unmatched bases: 4. Germline assignment: CDR1 LGHNT and CDR2 FRNRAP. The CDR3: CASGDQREDNEQFF. CDR3 in DNA: TGTGCTAGTGGTGATCAGCGGGAGGACAATGAGCAGTTCTTC.

The chain links TRBV5-1 to TRBJ2-7; perhaps TRBD1 as D (5 bases). This CDR3 is built from 17 residues. The V gene lost 10 bases and the J gene lost 2 bases, with 28 bases spanning the gap. CDR1 and CDR2 from the germline V gene are SGHRS and YFSETQ. For the CDR3, the DNA is TGCGCCGGCCCCGAGACGACAGCGCTACCTATTACCTACGAGCAGTACTTC. It is translated as CAGPETTALPITYEQYF.

V and J are TRBV7-2 and TRBJ2-5, with TRBD1 matching 9 bases. Germline V lookup: CDR1 SGHTA, CDR2 FQGNSA. The length of the CDR3 is 16 residues. With 1 base clipped from V and 2 bases from J, the junction kept 5 bases outside the gene matches. The CDR3 spells CASSLVGTGYQETQYF. CDR3 sequence (DNA): TGTGCCAGCAGCTTAGTTGGGACAGGGTATCAAGAGACCCAGTACTTC. Looking up the rest from reference TRBV7-2 and TRBJ2-5 gives the full variable domain: GAGVSQSPSNKVTEKGKDVELRCDPISGHTALYWYRQSLGQGLEFLIYFQGNSAPDKSGLPSDRFSAERTGGSVSTLTIQRTQQEDSAVYLCASSLVGTGYQETQYFGPGTRLLVL.